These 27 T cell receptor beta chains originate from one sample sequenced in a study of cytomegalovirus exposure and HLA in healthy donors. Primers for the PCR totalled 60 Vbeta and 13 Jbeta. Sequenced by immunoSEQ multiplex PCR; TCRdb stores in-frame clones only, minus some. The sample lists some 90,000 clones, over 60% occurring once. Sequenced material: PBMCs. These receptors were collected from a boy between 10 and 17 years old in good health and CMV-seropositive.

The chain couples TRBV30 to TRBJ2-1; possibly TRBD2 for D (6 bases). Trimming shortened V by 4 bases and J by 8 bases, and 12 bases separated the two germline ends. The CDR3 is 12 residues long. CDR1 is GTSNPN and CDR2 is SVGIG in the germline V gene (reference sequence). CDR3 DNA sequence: TGTGCCTGGACCCTGAGGAGGGATGAGCAGTTCTTC. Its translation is CAWTLRRDEQFF. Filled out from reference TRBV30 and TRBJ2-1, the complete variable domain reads SQTIHQWPATLVQPVGSPLSLECTVEGTSNPNLYWYRQAAGRGLQLLFYSVGIGQISSEVPQNLSASRPQDRQFILSSKKLLLSDSGFYLCAWTLRRDEQFFGPGTRLTVL.

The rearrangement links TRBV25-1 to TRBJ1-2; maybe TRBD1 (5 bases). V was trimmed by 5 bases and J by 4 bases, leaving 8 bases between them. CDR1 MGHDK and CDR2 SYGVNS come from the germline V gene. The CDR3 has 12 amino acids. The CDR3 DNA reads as TGTGCCAGCAGTTTAGACAGCTATGGCTACACCTTC. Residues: CASSLDSYGYTF.

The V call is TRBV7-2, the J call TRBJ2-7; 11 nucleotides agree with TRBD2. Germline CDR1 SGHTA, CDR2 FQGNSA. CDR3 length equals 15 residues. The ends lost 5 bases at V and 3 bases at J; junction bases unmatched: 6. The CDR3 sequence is CASSRKTSGDYEQYF. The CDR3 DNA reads TGTGCCAGCAGCCGGAAGACTAGCGGGGACTACGAGCAGTACTTC. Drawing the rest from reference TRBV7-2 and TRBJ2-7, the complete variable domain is GAGVSQSPSNKVTEKGKDVELRCDPISGHTALYWYRQSLGQGLEFLIYFQGNSAPDKSGLPSDRFSAERTGGSVSTLTIQRTQQEDSAVYLCASSRKTSGDYEQYFGPGTRLTVT.

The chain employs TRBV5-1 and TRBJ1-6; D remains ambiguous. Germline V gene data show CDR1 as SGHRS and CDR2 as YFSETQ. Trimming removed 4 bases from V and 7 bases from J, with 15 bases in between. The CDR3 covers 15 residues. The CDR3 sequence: CASSKREGLNSPLHF. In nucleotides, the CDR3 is TGCGCCAGCAGCAAACGGGAAGGCCTAAATTCACCCCTCCACTTT.

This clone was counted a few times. The CDR3 loop is CASTDARQGNTEAFF. The CDR3 nucleotides read TGTGCCAGCACCGACGCGAGACAGGGTAACACTGAAGCTTTCTTT. The genes are TRBV6-5 and TRBJ1-1; TRBD1 matches 7 bases. Looked up from germline, CDR1 is MNHEY and CDR2 is SVGAGI. J lost 2 bases, V lost 7 bases, and 10 bases had no gene match. The CDR3 length is 15 residues.

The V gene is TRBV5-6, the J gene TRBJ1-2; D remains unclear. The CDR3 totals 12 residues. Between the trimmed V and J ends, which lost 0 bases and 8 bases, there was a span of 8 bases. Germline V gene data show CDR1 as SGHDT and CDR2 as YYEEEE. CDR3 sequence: CASSLAGGGYTF. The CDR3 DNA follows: TGTGCCAGCAGCTTGGCGGGTGGCGGCTACACCTTC.

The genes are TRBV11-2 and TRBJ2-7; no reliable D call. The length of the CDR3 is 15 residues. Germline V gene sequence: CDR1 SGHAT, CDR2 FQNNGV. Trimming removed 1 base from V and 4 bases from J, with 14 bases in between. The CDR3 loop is CASSLGGGYLYEQYF. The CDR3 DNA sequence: TGTGCCAGCAGCTTAGGTGGCGGATACCTATACGAGCAGTACTTC.

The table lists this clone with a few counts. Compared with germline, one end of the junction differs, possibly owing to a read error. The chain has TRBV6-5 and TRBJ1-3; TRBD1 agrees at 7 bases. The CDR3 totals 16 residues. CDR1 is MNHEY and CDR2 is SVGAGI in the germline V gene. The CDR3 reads CASSYWGQPSPGSIYF. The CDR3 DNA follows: TGTGCCAGCAGCTACTGGGGACAGCCATCTCCCGGCTCCATATATTTT.

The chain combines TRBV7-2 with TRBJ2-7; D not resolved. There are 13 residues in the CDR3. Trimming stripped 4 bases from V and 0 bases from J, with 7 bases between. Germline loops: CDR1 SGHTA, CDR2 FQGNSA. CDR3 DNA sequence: TGTGCCAGCAGCTCTTTCCCCTCCTACGAGCAGTACTTC. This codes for CASSSFPSYEQYF.

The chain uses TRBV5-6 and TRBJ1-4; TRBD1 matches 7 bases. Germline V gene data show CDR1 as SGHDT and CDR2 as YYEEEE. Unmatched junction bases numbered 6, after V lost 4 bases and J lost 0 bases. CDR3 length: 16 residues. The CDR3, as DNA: TGTGCCAGCAGCCTCAGGACAGGTGCAACTAATGAAAAACTGTTTTTT. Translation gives CASSLRTGATNEKLFF.

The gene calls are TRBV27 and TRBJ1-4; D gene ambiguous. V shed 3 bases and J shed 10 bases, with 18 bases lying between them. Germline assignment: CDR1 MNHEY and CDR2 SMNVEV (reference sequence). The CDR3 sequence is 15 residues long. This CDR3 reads CASSFYGSQGGKLFF. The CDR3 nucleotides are TGTGCCAGCAGTTTCTATGGGTCGCAAGGAGGAAAACTGTTTTTT.

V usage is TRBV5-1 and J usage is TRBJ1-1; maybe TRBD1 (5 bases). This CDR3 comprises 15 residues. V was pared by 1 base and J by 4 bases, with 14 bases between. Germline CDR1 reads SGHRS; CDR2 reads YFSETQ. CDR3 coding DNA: TGCGCCAGCAGCTTGAATGGGGACGGGAGCACTGAAGCTTTCTTT. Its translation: CASSLNGDGSTEAFF.

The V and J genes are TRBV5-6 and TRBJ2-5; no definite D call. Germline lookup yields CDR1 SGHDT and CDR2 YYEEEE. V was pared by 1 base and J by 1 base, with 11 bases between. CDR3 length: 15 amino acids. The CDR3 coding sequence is TGTGCCAGCAGCTTGTTTGATGTCGGCCAAGAGACCCAGTACTTC. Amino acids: CASSLFDVGQETQYF.

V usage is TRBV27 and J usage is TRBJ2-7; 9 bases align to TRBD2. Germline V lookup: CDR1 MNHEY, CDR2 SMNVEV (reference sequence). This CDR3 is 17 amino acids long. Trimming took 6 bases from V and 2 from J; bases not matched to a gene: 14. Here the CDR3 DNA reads TGTGCCAGCAGCTGGGGAGGCGGAGCGGGGGGCCCCTACGAGCAGTACTTC. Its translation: CASSWGGGAGGPYEQYF.

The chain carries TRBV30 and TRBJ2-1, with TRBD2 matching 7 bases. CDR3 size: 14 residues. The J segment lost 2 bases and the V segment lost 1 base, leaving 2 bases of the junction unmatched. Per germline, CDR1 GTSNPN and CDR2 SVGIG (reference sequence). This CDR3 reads CAWSELATYNEQFF. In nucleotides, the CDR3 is TGTGCCTGGAGTGAACTAGCGACCTACAATGAGCAGTTCTTC.

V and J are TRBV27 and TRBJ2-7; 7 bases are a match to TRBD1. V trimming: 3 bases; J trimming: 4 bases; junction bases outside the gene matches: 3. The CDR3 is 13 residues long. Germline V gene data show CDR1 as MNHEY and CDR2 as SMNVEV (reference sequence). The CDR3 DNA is TGTGCCAGCAGTTTGGGACAGAATTACGAGCAGTACTTC. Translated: CASSLGQNYEQYF.

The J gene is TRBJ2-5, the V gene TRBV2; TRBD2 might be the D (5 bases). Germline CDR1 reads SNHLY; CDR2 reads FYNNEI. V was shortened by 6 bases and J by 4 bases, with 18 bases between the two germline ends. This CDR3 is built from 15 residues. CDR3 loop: CASRTSLASGETQYF. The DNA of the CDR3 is TGTGCCAGCAGAACTAGTCTTGCGTCCGGAGAGACCCAGTACTTC.

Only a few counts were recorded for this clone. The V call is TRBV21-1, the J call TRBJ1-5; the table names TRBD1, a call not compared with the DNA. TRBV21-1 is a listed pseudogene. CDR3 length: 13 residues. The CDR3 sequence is CASSTQGSQPQHF. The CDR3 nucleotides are TGTGCCAGCAGCACTCAGGGGAGTCAGCCCCAGCATTTT.

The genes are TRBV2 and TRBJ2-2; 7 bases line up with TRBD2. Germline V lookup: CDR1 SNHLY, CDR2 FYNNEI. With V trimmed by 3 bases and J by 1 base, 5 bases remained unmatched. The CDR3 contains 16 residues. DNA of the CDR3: TGTGCCAGCAGTGATCATGCTAGCGGGAACACCGGGGAGCTGTTTTTT. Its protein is CASSDHASGNTGELFF.

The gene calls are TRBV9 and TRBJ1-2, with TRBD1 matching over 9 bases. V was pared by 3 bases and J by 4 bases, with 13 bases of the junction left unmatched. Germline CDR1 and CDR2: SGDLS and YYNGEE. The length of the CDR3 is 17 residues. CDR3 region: CASSGRRDREEGYGYTF. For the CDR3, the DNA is TGTGCCAGCAGCGGACGCCGGGACAGGGAGGAGGGCTATGGCTACACCTTC. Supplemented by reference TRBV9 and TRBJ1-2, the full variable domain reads DSGVTQTPKHLITATGQRVTLRCSPRSGDLSVYWYQQSLDQGLQFLIQYYNGEERAKGNILERFSAQQFPDLHSELNLSSLELGDSALYFCASSGRRDREEGYGYTFGSGTRLTVV.

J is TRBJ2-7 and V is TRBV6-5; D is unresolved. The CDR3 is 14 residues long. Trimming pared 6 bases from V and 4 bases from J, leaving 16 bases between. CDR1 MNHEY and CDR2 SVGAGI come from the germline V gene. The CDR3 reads CASSSGRVWYEQYF. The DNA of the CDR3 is TGTGCCAGCAGCTCCGGCCGGGTCTGGTACGAGCAGTACTTC.

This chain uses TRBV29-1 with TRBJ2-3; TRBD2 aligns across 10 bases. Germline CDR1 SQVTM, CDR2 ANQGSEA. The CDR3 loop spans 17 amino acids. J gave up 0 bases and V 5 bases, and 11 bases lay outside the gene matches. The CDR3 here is CSVPQGLAYGSTDTQYF. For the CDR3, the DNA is TGCAGCGTTCCCCAGGGACTAGCGTATGGGAGCACAGATACGCAGTATTTT.

The CDR3, as DNA: TGTGCCAGCATCGGAGGGTCACAGGAAAAACTGTTTTTT. Encoded protein: CASIGGSQEKLFF. This sequence joins TRBV28 and TRBJ1-4; D call uncertain. V was shortened by 7 bases and J by 8 bases, with 14 bases between the two germline ends. There are 13 residues in the CDR3. The germline gives CDR1 MDHEN, CDR2 SYDVKM.

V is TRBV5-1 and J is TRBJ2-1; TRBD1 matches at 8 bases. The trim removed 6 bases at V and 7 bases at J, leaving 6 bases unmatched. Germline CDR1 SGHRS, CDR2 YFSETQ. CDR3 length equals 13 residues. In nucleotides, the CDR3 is TGCGCCAGCAAGGGACAGGCCATAAATGAGCAGTTCTTC. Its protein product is CASKGQAINEQFF.

CDR3 sequence reads: CASSERRNTEAFF. The CDR3 bases are TGTGCCAGCAGTGAAAGGAGAAACACTGAAGCTTTCTTT. This chain joins TRBV6-4 and TRBJ1-1; no firm D call. Germline V lookup: CDR1 MRHNA, CDR2 SNTAGT. V dropped 3 bases and J dropped 2 bases, with 7 bases sitting between them. CDR3 length equals 13 residues.

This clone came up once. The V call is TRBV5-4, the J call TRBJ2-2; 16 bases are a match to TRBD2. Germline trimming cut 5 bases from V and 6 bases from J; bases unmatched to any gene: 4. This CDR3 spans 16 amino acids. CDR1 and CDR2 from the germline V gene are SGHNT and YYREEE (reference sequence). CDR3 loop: CASRPGLAGGPGELFF. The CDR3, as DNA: TGTGCCAGCAGACCGGGACTAGCGGGGGGGCCCGGGGAGCTGTTTTTT.

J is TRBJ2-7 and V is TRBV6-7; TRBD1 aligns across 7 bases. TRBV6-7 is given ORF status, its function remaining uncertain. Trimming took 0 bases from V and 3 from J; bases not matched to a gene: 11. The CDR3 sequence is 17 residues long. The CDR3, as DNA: TGTGCCAGCAGTTACTCGGGGACGGGACAGCGAAGCTACGAGCAGTACTTC. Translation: CASSYSGTGQRSYEQYF.